This T cell receptor (beta chain) was profiled in a study of cytomegalovirus exposure and HLA in healthy donors. CDR1 SGHDT and CDR2 YYEEEE come from the germline V gene. Trimming took 0 bases from V and 4 from J, leaving 21 bases between them. The CDR3 consists of 18 residues. This clone has just a few counts. Its target is not known. This PCR relied on a set of 60 Vbeta primers and 13 Jbeta primers. Generated by immunoSEQ multiplex PCR, the TCRdb table keeps only in-frame clones and is missing some. The profile shows some 120,000 clones, approximately 70% of them singletons. Study-wide points: The study had only CMV serostatus as immune exposure information.

V is TRBV5-6 and J is TRBJ2-3; the D gene is possibly TRBD2 (5 bases). This sequence originates from a woman aged 25 to 39 in good health and CMV-seronegative. Sequenced sample: PBMCs. This CDR3 reads CASSLAGWAHGVADTQYF. CDR3 DNA sequence: TGTGCCAGCAGCTTGGCCGGCTGGGCGCACGGGGTGGCAGATACGCAGTATTTT.